This TCR beta chain emerged from a study of blood T cells in healthy people across ages (dated by TCRdb to between 2015 and 2017). For the wider study: Template switching captured roughly one uniquely barcoded TCR beta cDNA molecule per two T cells in model experiments. The study measured age-related changes in TCR beta repertoire diversity using deep sequencing normalized with unique cDNA molecular identifiers. The donors were split into four age groups: young (average around 16 years), middle-aged (around 40), aged (approximately 59) and long-lived (under 90). To avoid experimental bias, donors of different ages were spread randomly across the sequencing lanes. Using the same blood draw, the study looked at two additional independent replicas of 1 million unique cDNA reads for two donors, one aged 18 to 30 and the other aged 80 or older. Here is what the overall study found, with its caveats: As age increased, observed TCR beta diversity per million T cells dropped in a roughly linear way, and a significant reduction was already evident by age approximately 40. Compared with the aged group, the long-lived group had more naive CD4+ T cells, fewer expanded clones and increased TCR diversity, suggesting age selection. There was a strong correlation between observed TCR beta diversity and the percentage of naive T cells measured by flow cytometry. Because the CMV infection status of the donors was unknown, age-related changes in expanded clonotypes may potentially have been confounded. Estimates of total diversity based on one million sequenced T cells were considered lower bounds and underestimates. Conclusive comparison of naive and antigen-experienced compartments was prevented by the profiling of bulk unsorted PBMCs.

Systemically healthy Caucasian individuals from Russia, 39 in total and aged 6 to 90 years, were included as donors. Each donor gave ten milliliters of peripheral blood, collected into EDTA-treated Vacutainer tubes. Ficoll-Paque density-gradient centrifugation was used to isolate PBMCs, with at least 6 million obtained per sample. Trizol reagent was used to extract total RNA from PBMCs, with at least 5 micrograms per sample. For every donor, an aliquot of PBMCs went through flow cytometry to measure the percentages of naive CD45RAhigh/CD27high T cells. Library construction relied on 5' RACE. This sample was sequenced with an Illumina HiSeq 2500. A second PCR of roughly 7 to 11 cycles was performed with a sample-barcoded 5' primer and a J-beta primer mix. A template-switch 5' adaptor carrying 12 random nucleotides introduced a unique molecular identifier onto each TCR beta cDNA molecule. Each sample yielded at least 3 million CDR3-containing paired-end reads. The Mint cDNA synthesis kit, primed by a TRBC-specific oligonucleotide, was used to synthesize first-strand cDNA from all RNA. All cDNA was treated with uracil-DNA glycosylase and then went through a first 18-cycle PCR with the universal primers M1SS and BC2_uni_R. As for the authors' bioinformatics: For normalization, 1 million high-quality reads, each with a distinct molecular identifier, were randomly selected from each sample. Reads with shared molecular identifiers were discarded instead of being binned into consensus sequences. MiTCR, with a Q25 quality threshold and the strictest error-elimination algorithm, was used for CDR3 identification, clonotype clustering and error correction. A nonparametric unseen species model with Euler transformation was used to estimate lower-bound total TCR beta diversity. TCRdb ran its own pipeline on the public reads, namely fastp trimming at Q25 and MiXCR clone calling, and kept in-frame beta chains. All rows with the same CDR3 protein become a single entry with the most common DNA and genes. These V and J calls are TCRdb output, not the study's own analysis. For this sample there are approximately 1.5 million distinct CDR3 sequences; around 35% appear just once. The ten top clones hold about 11% of the sample.

This clonotype was seen only a few times. It has no known antigen specificity. Base qualities were left out, and no much larger clone turns up one base away. The CDR3, from cysteine to phenylalanine, totals 15 residues. The retained sequence is limited to the CDR3, 45 bases, with the frame set at the first base. From the germline V gene (reference sequence), CDR1 is DFQATT and CDR2 is SNEGSKA. V gives up 1 base and J gives up 2 bases, and the segment between their germline ends measures 12 bases. Sequenced sample: blood. This sequence originates from a woman aged 25 to 39 in good health. The rearranged chain carries TRBV20-1 and TRBJ2-1; the D gene remains uncertain. The CDR3 here reads CSARGPGIPYNEQFF. The bases are TGCAGTGCTAGAGGGCCAGGTATCCCCTACAATGAGCAGTTCTTC.